This T cell receptor beta chain was observed in a study of blood T cell repertoires in COVID-19. The table lists this clone with a count of one. Only in-frame clones appear in the TCRdb table, and some are missing; sequencing was by immunoSEQ multiplex PCR. Among some 150,000 clones listed, 80% to 90% were seen once. The sequencing sample was made of peripheral blood. This clonotype was sampled from a woman between 50 and 59 years old with active or convalescent COVID-19.

CDR3 nucleotides: TGTGCCAGCAGCTTAGAGCCGGGACATGGGTCTACAGGGTACTTC. Amino acid sequence: CASSLEPGHGSTGYF. J is TRBJ2-4 and V is TRBV11-2, with D possibly being TRBD1 (6 bases). The V end was cut by 0 bases, the J end by 15 bases, with 21 bases between. The CDR3 has 15 amino acids. Germline V gene data show CDR1 as SGHAT and CDR2 as FQNNGV.